Each of the 14 T cell receptor beta chains below was sequenced from the same sample in a study of CD8 T cells in Susac syndrome. The RNA, about 0.5 to 1 ug, was put through reverse transcription using random hexamers. TCRdb re-analysed the immunoSEQ multiplex PCR reads in MiXCR, keeping a single row per CDR3 protein. Here the sample spans about 300,000 distinct CDR3 sequences, about 91% being singletons. Sequencing was performed on CD8+ T cells from PBMCs. The origin of the receptors is a human donor with multiple sclerosis.

The chain combines TRBV9 with TRBJ2-1; 7 nucleotides align to TRBD2. The length of the CDR3 is 17 residues. Losses at the gene ends were 0 bases for V and 4 bases for J; bases not matched to a gene: 10. From germline, CDR1 is SGDLS and CDR2 YYNGEE. The CDR3 loop is CASSVAPRGEPYNEQFF. CDR3 sequence (DNA): TGTGCCAGCAGCGTAGCCCCCCGGGGGGAACCTTACAATGAGCAGTTCTTC.

The chain joins TRBV6-5 to TRBJ2-7; TRBD2 agrees at 11 bases. This CDR3 is built from 18 residues. Germline V gene data show CDR1 as MNHEY and CDR2 as SVGAGI. The trim removed 0 bases at V and 0 bases at J, leaving 7 bases unmatched. In DNA form, the CDR3 reads TGTGCCAGCAGTTACTCAGCGACAACTAGCGGGAGCTCCTACGAGCAGTACTTC. It is translated as CASSYSATTSGSSYEQYF.

This rearrangement joins TRBV27 to TRBJ1-1, with D possibly TRBD1 on 6 matching bases. V lost 6 bases and J 7 bases, leaving 15 bases between the germline ends. The CDR3 length is 13 residues. Germline values: CDR1 MNHEY, CDR2 SMNVEV (reference sequence). CDR3 in DNA: TGTGCCAGCAGCTCCCAGGGGATGTTTGAAGCTTTCTTT. It yields the protein CASSSQGMFEAFF.

Only one count was recorded for this clonotype. The chain recombines TRBV4-3 with TRBJ2-3, with TRBD2 matching over 9 bases. V lost 0 bases, J lost 5 bases, and 12 bases stayed unmatched. The germline V gene encodes CDR1 LGHNA and CDR2 YSLEER. This CDR3 contains 18 residues. In DNA form, the CDR3 reads TGCGCCAGCAGCCAAGATAGGGGTAGCGGGAGTTCAGGAGATACGCAGTATTTT. Its protein product is CASSQDRGSGSSGDTQYF.

This clonotype was detected once. The rearrangement joins TRBV4-1 to TRBJ1-1; 8 nucleotides align to TRBD1. J was trimmed by 2 bases and V by 6 bases; bases with no gene match: 14. Germline loops: CDR1 MGHRA, CDR2 YSYEKL. The CDR3 loop spans 17 amino acids. The CDR3 coding sequence is TGCGCCAGCAGGACCAGGGGGCGGACCGGGGAAAACACTGAAGCTTTCTTT. This gives the protein CASRTRGRTGENTEAFF.

The chain couples TRBV3-1 to TRBJ2-7, with TRBD1 matching over 7 bases. The length of the CDR3 is 14 residues. The germline CDR1 and CDR2 sequences are LGHDT and YNNKEL (reference sequence). The V segment lost 2 bases and the J segment 4 bases; nucleotides outside the gene matches: 5. This chain's CDR3 is CASSQIDRVYEQYF. The DNA for the CDR3 is TGTGCCAGCAGCCAAATCGACAGGGTGTACGAGCAGTACTTC.

The rearrangement joins TRBV7-9 to TRBJ2-3, with 9 bases fitting TRBD2. The CDR3 has 16 residues. CDR1 SEHNR and CDR2 FQNEAQ come from the germline V gene (reference sequence). With 3 bases clipped from V and 6 bases from J, the junction kept 10 bases outside the gene matches. CDR3 residues: CASSFSRTSALDTQYF. The CDR3 DNA reads TGTGCCAGCAGCTTTTCCCGGACTAGCGCCCTTGATACGCAGTATTTT.

This clonotype came up once. The rearrangement joins TRBV9 to TRBJ1-2; no firm D call. The CDR3 covers 15 residues. The V gene lost 1 base and the J gene lost 0 bases, with 10 bases spanning the gap. CDR1 and CDR2 (germline): SGDLS, YYNGEE. The CDR3 loop is CASSVSQTTNYGYTF. As DNA, the CDR3 is TGTGCCAGCAGCGTAAGTCAGACGACTAACTATGGCTACACCTTC.

This chain connects TRBV2 to TRBJ1-1; 7 bases line up with TRBD1. The V and J ends lost 2 bases and 5 bases, in that order; junction bases with no gene match: 8. This CDR3 has 15 amino acids. Germline CDR1 SNHLY, CDR2 FYNNEI. This CDR3 reads CASSENRGTGTEAFF. For the CDR3, the DNA is TGTGCCAGCAGTGAAAACAGGGGAACAGGAACTGAAGCTTTCTTT.

The chain carries TRBV4-1 and TRBJ1-2, with a possible D match to TRBD1 (5 bases). The CDR3 loop spans 17 amino acids. The ends were cut back, 0 bases at V and 1 base at J, with 15 bases in the middle. Germline V lookup: CDR1 MGHRA, CDR2 YSYEKL. CDR3 region: CASSQEYPGGGNYGYTF. The CDR3 DNA reads as TGCGCCAGCAGCCAAGAGTACCCGGGTGGGGGTAACTATGGCTACACCTTC.

V and J are TRBV4-3 and TRBJ2-7, with D possibly being TRBD1 or TRBD2 (5 bases each). This CDR3 is built from 18 residues. In germline, CDR1 is LGHNA, CDR2 YSLEER. Trimming cost V 0 bases and J 2 bases, with 20 bases left between them. The CDR3 reads CASSQDRGGGDIAYEQYF. The DNA of the CDR3 is TGCGCCAGCAGCCAAGATCGGGGCGGAGGCGATATTGCCTACGAGCAGTACTTC.

J is TRBJ2-3 and V is TRBV6-2 or TRBV6-3; 7 bases are shared with TRBD2. V dropped 0 bases and J dropped 1; count of bases not matched to a gene: 7. The CDR3 runs 17 residues. The V gene's germline CDR1 is MNHEY and CDR2 SVGEGT. DNA of the CDR3: TGTGCCAGCAGTTACTCGGAAGTCGCGGGAGGCACAGATACGCAGTATTTT. Its translation is CASSYSEVAGGTDTQYF.

The J gene is TRBJ2-1, the V gene TRBV27; 14 positions agree with TRBD2. The CDR3 covers 14 residues. Germline V CDR1 and CDR2: MNHEY, SMNVEV (reference sequence). The ends lost 6 bases at V and 12 bases at J; junction bases unmatched: 7. The CDR3, as DNA: TGTGCCAGCAGCCCGACTAGCGGGGGGGCCGGGCAGTTCTTC. This gives the protein CASSPTSGGAGQFF.

CDR3 DNA: TGTGCCAGCAGTCCGGGACACCCCGAGGACATTCAGTACTTC. The encoded protein is CASSPGHPEDIQYF. The rearrangement links TRBV12-3 or TRBV12-4 to TRBJ2-4; tentatively, D is TRBD1 (6 bases). The germline V and J ends were trimmed by 5 bases and 8 bases, with 16 bases remaining between them. The CDR3 has 14 residues.